The clone carrying this T cell receptor (beta chain) was observed a single time. The sample comes from a study of blood T cell repertoires in COVID-19. For the study at large: Acute and convalescent COVID-19 samples came from the United States, Italy and Spain. T cells, B-cell-depleted T cells, or PBMCs provided the cDNA or gDNA that served as material.

The V gene end was trimmed by 6 bases and the J gene end by 7 bases; junction bases not matched to a gene: 14. Germline CDR1 is MDHEN and CDR2 is SYDVKM. This CDR3 is 16 amino acids long. Methods used by the authors: Reference gene primer amplification in the assay estimated nucleated cell counts. Here immunoSEQ multiplex PCR was the method, and the copy in TCRdb shows in-frame clones only, minus some. Clone size and the V and J calls come from that table; the DNA yielded D and trimming. The data hold roughly 250,000 clones, with 70% to 85% observed a single time. Sequenced: peripheral blood. This receptor was taken from a woman in her forties with active or convalescent COVID-19. The chain has TRBV28 and TRBJ2-2; 7 bases are a match to TRBD2. CDR3 amino acids: CASSGGTHASVGELFF. CDR3 DNA: TGTGCCAGCAGCGGGGGGACCCACGCCAGCGTCGGGGAGCTGTTTTTT.